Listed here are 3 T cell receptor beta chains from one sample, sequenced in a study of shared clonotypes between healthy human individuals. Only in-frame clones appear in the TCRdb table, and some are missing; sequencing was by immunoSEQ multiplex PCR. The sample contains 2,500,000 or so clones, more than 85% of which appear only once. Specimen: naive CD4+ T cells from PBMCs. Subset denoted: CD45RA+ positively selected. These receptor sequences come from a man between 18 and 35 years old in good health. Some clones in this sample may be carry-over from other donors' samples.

CDR3 region: CASSTAAAFRNSPLHF. In DNA, the CDR3 is TGCGCCAGCAGCACAGCGGCGGCGTTTCGGAATTCACCCCTCCACTTT. The chain couples TRBV4-1 to TRBJ1-6, with no clear D. V dropped 5 bases and J dropped 7 bases, with 18 bases sitting between them. Germline assignment: CDR1 MGHRA and CDR2 YSYEKL. This CDR3 comprises 16 residues.

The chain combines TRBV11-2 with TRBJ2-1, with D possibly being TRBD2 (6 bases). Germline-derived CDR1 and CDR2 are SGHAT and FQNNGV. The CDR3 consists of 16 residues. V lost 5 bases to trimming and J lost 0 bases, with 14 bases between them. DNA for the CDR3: TGTGCCAGCAGCCGAGCCCCCGGGAGCTCCTACAATGAGCAGTTCTTC. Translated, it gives CASSRAPGSSYNEQFF.

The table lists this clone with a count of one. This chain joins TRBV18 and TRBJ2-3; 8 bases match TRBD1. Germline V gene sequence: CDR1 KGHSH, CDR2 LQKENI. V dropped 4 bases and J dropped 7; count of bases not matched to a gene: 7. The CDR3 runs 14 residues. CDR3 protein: CASSLGQGKNTQYF. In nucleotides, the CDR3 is TGTGCCAGCTCACTCGGACAGGGCAAGAATACGCAGTATTTT.